The rows below give T cell receptor beta chains drawn from one sample of a study of blood T cell repertoires in COVID-19. The method was immunoSEQ multiplex PCR; TCRdb's version includes in-frame clones alone and lacks a portion of them. This table has about 74,000 clones, roughly 91% appearing once. Sequenced: peripheral blood. The receptors here all came from an elderly woman with active or convalescent COVID-19. Both conserved end residues are part of each CDR3. D genes are given only for firm matches. A row's size may be missing; if present it is once, few, many or a size class.

clone size: NA
D gene: TRBD2
J gene: TRBJ2-3
V gene: TRBV7-6
CDR3 DNA: TGTGCCAGCAGCTCGGTAGCGGGGGCCACAGATACGCAGTATTTT
CDR3 protein: CASSSVAGATDTQYF

clone size: NA
D gene: NA
J gene: TRBJ2-6
V gene: TRBV12-3/TRBV12-4
CDR3 DNA: TGTGCCAATTCATTCTCTGGGGCCAACGTCCTGACTTTC
CDR3 protein: CANSFSGANVLTF

clone size: NA
D gene: TRBD2
J gene: TRBJ2-1
V gene: TRBV7-3
CDR3 DNA: TGTGCCAGCAGCTTATGGGCTAGCGGAGACAATGAGCAGTTCTTC
CDR3 protein: CASSLWASGDNEQFF

clone size: NA
D gene: NA
J gene: TRBJ2-3
V gene: TRBV3-1/TRBV3-2
CDR3 DNA: TGTGCCAGCAGCCAAGATGGTTGTCCGGGTTGGGATACGCAGTATTTT
CDR3 protein: CASSQDGCPGWDTQYF

clone size: NA
D gene: NA
J gene: TRBJ2-7
V gene: TRBV27
CDR3 DNA: TGTGCCAGCAGTTCCCTCCAGGGGCGATCCTACGAGCAGTACTTC
CDR3 protein: CASSSLQGRSYEQYF

clone size: NA
D gene: NA
J gene: TRBJ1-5
V gene: TRBV19
CDR3 DNA: TGTGCCAGTAGTCAGGGGTTGAGCAATCAGCCCCAGCATTTT
CDR3 protein: CASSQGLSNQPQHF

clone size: NA
D gene: TRBD1
J gene: TRBJ1-1
V gene: TRBV3-1/TRBV3-2
CDR3 DNA: TGTGCCAGCAGCCAGGTAACAGGGGACACTGAAGCTTTCTTT
CDR3 protein: CASSQVTGDTEAFF

clone size: NA
D gene: NA
J gene: TRBJ1-1
V gene: TRBV5-4
CDR3 DNA: TGTGCCAGCAGCCCAGACACGGCCACTGAAGCTTTCTTT
CDR3 protein: CASSPDTATEAFF

clone size: few
D gene: NA
J gene: TRBJ1-2
V gene: TRBV12-5
CDR3 DNA: TGTGCTAGTGGTTTGGTAACGCCCGGGGTCTGGGGCTATGGCTACACCTTC
CDR3 protein: CASGLVTPGVWGYGYTF

clone size: NA
D gene: TRBD1
J gene: TRBJ1-2
V gene: TRBV7-2
CDR3 DNA: TGTGCCAGCAGCTTTTACGTAGGGACAGGGGCAGGGTATGGCTACACCTTC
CDR3 protein: CASSFYVGTGAGYGYTF

clone size: NA
D gene: NA
J gene: TRBJ2-2
V gene: TRBV6-5
CDR3 DNA: TGTGCCAGCAGTAGATCGACCGGGAACGGGGAGCTGTTTTTT
CDR3 protein: CASSRSTGNGELFF

clone size: NA
D gene: TRBD2
J gene: TRBJ2-5
V gene: TRBV3-1/TRBV3-2
CDR3 DNA: TGTGCCAGCAGCCAACTGGGACTAGTCCAAGAGACCCAGTACTTC
CDR3 protein: CASSQLGLVQETQYF

clone size: NA
D gene: TRBD1
J gene: TRBJ1-1
V gene: TRBV5-1
CDR3 DNA: TGCGCCAGCAGAAAACAGGGGGCGGTGACTGAAGCTTTCTTT
CDR3 protein: CASRKQGAVTEAFF

clone size: NA
D gene: TRBD2
J gene: TRBJ2-1
V gene: TRBV6-2/TRBV6-3
CDR3 DNA: TGTGCCAGCAGTTACCTTTTGCGGGGGGGATTGGATGAGCAGTTCTTC
CDR3 protein: CASSYLLRGGLDEQFF

clone size: NA
D gene: NA
J gene: TRBJ2-7
V gene: TRBV5-1
CDR3 DNA: TGCGCCAGCAGCTCCCAGGTCGCCGGTTCCTACGAGCAGTACTTC
CDR3 protein: CASSSQVAGSYEQYF

clone size: once
D gene: TRBD1
J gene: TRBJ1-1
V gene: TRBV25-1
CDR3 DNA: TGTGCCACCTTGGGTTCCGGGACAGGCGGTGAAGCTTTCTTT
CDR3 protein: CATLGSGTGGEAFF

clone size: NA
D gene: TRBD1
J gene: TRBJ2-2
V gene: TRBV19
CDR3 DNA: TGTGCCAGTGACACCAGGAGGGGACAGGGGAACGGGGAGCTGTTTTTT
CDR3 protein: CASDTRRGQGNGELFF

clone size: NA
D gene: TRBD1
J gene: TRBJ1-2
V gene: TRBV9
CDR3 DNA: TGTGCCAGCAGCGTAGAACAGGGGTACTATGGCTACACCTTC
CDR3 protein: CASSVEQGYYGYTF

clone size: NA
D gene: TRBD1
J gene: TRBJ2-7
V gene: TRBV5-1
CDR3 DNA: TGCGCCAGCAGCTTCGGGACAGGGGGCCCCTACGAGCAGTACTTC
CDR3 protein: CASSFGTGGPYEQYF

clone size: NA
D gene: TRBD1
J gene: TRBJ1-1
V gene: TRBV7-2
CDR3 DNA: TGTGCCAGCAGCTTAATGGACAGGGGAAGGGCTTTCTTT
CDR3 protein: CASSLMDRGRAFF

clone size: NA
D gene: NA
J gene: TRBJ2-2
V gene: TRBV18
CDR3 DNA: TGTGCCAGCTCACCACTTGGAGCCCAAAGAACCGGGGAGCTGTTTTTT
CDR3 protein: CASSPLGAQRTGELFF

clone size: NA
D gene: TRBD2
J gene: TRBJ2-3
V gene: TRBV9
CDR3 DNA: TGTGCCAGCAGCGTAGCGGGGGGGGACTCAGATACGCAGTATTTT
CDR3 protein: CASSVAGGDSDTQYF

clone size: NA
D gene: TRBD1
J gene: TRBJ1-2
V gene: TRBV29-1
CDR3 DNA: TGCAGCGTTGAGTTGGGACAGCGAGGCTATGGCTACACCTTC
CDR3 protein: CSVELGQRGYGYTF

clone size: NA
D gene: NA
J gene: TRBJ1-2
V gene: TRBV28
CDR3 DNA: TGTGCCAGCAGGGAAGGAGGTATCTATGGCTACACCTTC
CDR3 protein: CASREGGIYGYTF

clone size: NA
D gene: NA
J gene: TRBJ1-2
V gene: TRBV12-3/TRBV12-4
CDR3 DNA: TGTGCCAGCAGTTTAATGAGTCGGGGCTACACCTTC
CDR3 protein: CASSLMSRGYTF

clone size: once
D gene: NA
J gene: TRBJ2-1
V gene: TRBV10-2
CDR3 DNA: TGCGCCAGCAGTTGGGACTCCCCCTCCTACAATGAGCAGTTCTTC
CDR3 protein: CASSWDSPSYNEQFF

clone size: few
D gene: NA
J gene: TRBJ2-7
V gene: TRBV28
CDR3 DNA: TGTGCCAGCAGTACACCCGGTGGGTTAAGGGGTGAGCAGTACTTC
CDR3 protein: CASSTPGGLRGEQYF

clone size: NA
D gene: NA
J gene: TRBJ2-1
V gene: TRBV3-1/TRBV3-2
CDR3 DNA: TGTGCCAGCAGCCCGTGGCGGGGCTACAATGAGCAGTTCTTC
CDR3 protein: CASSPWRGYNEQFF

clone size: NA
D gene: TRBD1
J gene: TRBJ1-5
V gene: TRBV5-8
CDR3 DNA: TGTGCCAGCAATCCCGGGACAGCAACCTATAGCAATCAGCCCCAGCATTTT
CDR3 protein: CASNPGTATYSNQPQHF

clone size: NA
D gene: NA
J gene: TRBJ2-1
V gene: TRBV19
CDR3 DNA: TGTGCCAGTAGTTGGCGGCCCCGGGGCTCCTACAATGAGCAGTTCTTC
CDR3 protein: CASSWRPRGSYNEQFF